This TCR beta chain stems from a study of blood T cells in healthy people across ages. Next came a second PCR, run for roughly 7 to 12 cycles, which used a sample-barcoded 5' primer along with a J-beta primer mix. Every sample gave at least 2.5 million paired-end reads containing CDR3. TCRdb reanalysed the 5' RACE reads using MiXCR and keeps one entry per CDR3 protein. The sample includes around 1,100,000 distinct CDR3 sequences, around two fifths of them seen just once. The study's findings and limits: Naive T cell percentage strongly correlated with TCR beta diversity.

This clonotype has only a few counts. Its antigen remains unknown. Germline V gene data show CDR1 as SEHNR and CDR2 as FQNEAQ (reference sequence). Trimming took off 5 bases at V and 1 base at J, with 17 bases between the two ends. This CDR3 comprises 16 residues. This TCR was recovered from a man aged 18 to 29 in good health. Sequences were obtained from blood. The genes are TRBV7-9 and TRBJ1-2; D unresolved. DNA of the CDR3: TGTGCCAGCAGCCGCACCGGGCCCCCACTTAACTATGGCTACACCTTC. Translation: CASSRTGPPLNYGYTF. The full variable domain, its missing parts supplied by reference TRBV7-9 and TRBJ1-2, is DTGVSQNPRHKITKRGQNVTFRCDPISEHNRLYWYRQTLGQGPEFLTYFQNEAQLEKSRLLSDRFSAERPKGSFSTLEIQRTEQGDSAMYLCASSRTGPPLNYGYTFGSGTRLTVV.